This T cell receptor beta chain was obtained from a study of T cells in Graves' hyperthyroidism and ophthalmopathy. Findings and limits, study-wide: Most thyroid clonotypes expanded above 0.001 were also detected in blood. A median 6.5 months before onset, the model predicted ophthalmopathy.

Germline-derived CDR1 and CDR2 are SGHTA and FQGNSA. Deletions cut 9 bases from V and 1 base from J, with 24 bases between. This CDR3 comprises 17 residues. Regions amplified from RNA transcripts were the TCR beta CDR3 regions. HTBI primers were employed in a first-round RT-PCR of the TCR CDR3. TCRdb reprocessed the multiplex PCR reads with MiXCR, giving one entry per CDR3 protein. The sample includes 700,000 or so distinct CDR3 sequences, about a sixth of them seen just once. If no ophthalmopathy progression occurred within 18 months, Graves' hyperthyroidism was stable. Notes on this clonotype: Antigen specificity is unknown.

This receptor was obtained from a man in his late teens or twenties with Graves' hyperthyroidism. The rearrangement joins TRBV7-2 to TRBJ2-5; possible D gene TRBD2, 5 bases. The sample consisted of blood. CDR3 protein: CASSIDPPGGPQETQYF. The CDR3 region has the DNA TGTGCCAGTAGTATAGACCCCCCCGGCGGGCCCCAAGAGACCCAGTACTTC.